This T cell receptor (beta chain) originates from a study of blood T cell repertoires in COVID-19. Germline-derived CDR1 and CDR2 are SGHDT and YYEEEE. The CDR3 consists of 15 residues. Unmatched junction bases numbered 2, after V lost 2 bases and J lost 0 bases. TCRdb keeps only in-frame clones here, not all; method: immunoSEQ multiplex PCR. The table shows around 150,000 clones, with approximately 79% occurring only once. The material sequenced was peripheral blood. The rearrangement links TRBV5-6 to TRBJ2-3; 8 nucleotides line up with TRBD1. This clonotype was obtained from a woman in her forties with COVID-19, enrolled during active disease. The CDR3 DNA sequence: TGTGCCAGCAGCTTCGGACAGGGAAGCACAGATACGCAGTATTTT. It specifies CASSFGQGSTDTQYF. The full variable domain, completed using reference TRBV5-6 and TRBJ2-3, is DAGVTQSPTHLIKTRGQQVTLRCSPKSGHDTVSWYQQALGQGPQFIFQYYEEEERQRGNFPDRFSGHQFPNYSSELNVNALLLGDSALYLCASSFGQGSTDTQYFGPGTRLTVL.